The text below deals with one TCR beta chain. Seattle patients were enrolled while actively infected and followed longitudinally. Germline V gene data show CDR1 as LNHNV and CDR2 as YYDKDF (reference sequence). Trimming removed 8 bases from V and 5 bases from J; junction bases left unmatched: 7. There are 13 residues in the CDR3. The record originates from a study of blood T cell repertoires in COVID-19. The wider study: PBMCs, B-cell-depleted T cells, or T cells were the source of the cDNA or gDNA that made up the material.

As handled by the study authors: Amplified reference gene primers provided the basis for estimating nucleated cell counts. Assay used: immunoSEQ multiplex PCR; TCRdb lists only in-frame clones, some missing. The DNA was the basis for D and trimming; V, J and clone size are from that table. Of approximately 150,000 clones listed, 80% to 90% were seen once; the top ten hold 2.5% to 3%. The sequence was obtained from an elderly woman with COVID-19, enrolled during active disease. The chain combines TRBV15 with TRBJ2-3; TRBD1 aligns across 7 bases. The sequenced material came from peripheral blood. CDR3 nucleotides: TGTGCCACCGCGAGGGGGCCGGAAGATACGCAGTATTTT. Translated, it gives CATARGPEDTQYF.